This T cell receptor beta chain was recovered during a study of T cell responses to AZD1222 COVID-19 vaccine. V lost 6 bases to trimming and J lost 3 bases, with 15 bases between them. The CDR3 is 14 residues long. Looked up from germline, CDR1 is SNHLY and CDR2 is FYNNEI. Study conclusions and caveats: White British people made up most donors, females outnumbered males, and clonal diversity was possibly underestimated. Baseline testing showed seropositivity in only five or six AZD1222 recipients. It was only after the peak T cell response that any repertoires were sampled. Spike-specific TCR depth and breadth grew after two AZD1222 doses.

Libraries were prepared by immunoSEQ multiplex PCR; TCRdb keeps only in-frame clonotypes and omits some of them. The sample holds 100,000 to 130,000 clones, about 85% seen once. With respect to this clone: Its cognate antigen is unknown.

The receptor comes from an adult in good health. This chain uses TRBV2 with TRBJ2-7; possible D gene TRBD1, 5 bases. Sequencing was performed on peripheral blood, taken on day 0 of AZD1222 vaccination. CDR3 DNA: TGTGCCAGCAGCGCCCAGGGTTGGGGCTACGAGCAGTACTTC. Translation: CASSAQGWGYEQYF.